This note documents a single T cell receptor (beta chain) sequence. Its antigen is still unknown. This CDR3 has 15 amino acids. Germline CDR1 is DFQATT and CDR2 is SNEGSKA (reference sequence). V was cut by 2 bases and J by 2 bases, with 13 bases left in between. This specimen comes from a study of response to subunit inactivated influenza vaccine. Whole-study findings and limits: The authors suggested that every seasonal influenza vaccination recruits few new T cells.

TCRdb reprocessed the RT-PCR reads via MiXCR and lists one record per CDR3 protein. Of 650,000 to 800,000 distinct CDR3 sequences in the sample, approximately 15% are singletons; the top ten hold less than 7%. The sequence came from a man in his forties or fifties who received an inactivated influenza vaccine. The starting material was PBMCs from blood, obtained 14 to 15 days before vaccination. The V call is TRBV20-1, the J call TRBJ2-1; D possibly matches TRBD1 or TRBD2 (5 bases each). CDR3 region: CSARRGTSTYNEQFF. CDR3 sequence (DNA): TGCAGTGCTAGACGAGGGACCAGCACCTACAATGAGCAGTTCTTC.